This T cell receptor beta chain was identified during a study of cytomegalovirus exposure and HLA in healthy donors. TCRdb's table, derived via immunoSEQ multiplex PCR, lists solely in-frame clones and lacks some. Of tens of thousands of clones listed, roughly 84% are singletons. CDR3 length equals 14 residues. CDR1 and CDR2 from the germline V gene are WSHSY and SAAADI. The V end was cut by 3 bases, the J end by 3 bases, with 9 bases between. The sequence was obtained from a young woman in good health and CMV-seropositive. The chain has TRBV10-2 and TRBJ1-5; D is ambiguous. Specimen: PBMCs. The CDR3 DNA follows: TGCGCCAGCAGTGAAGCGGCAGTCAATCAGCCCCAGCATTTT. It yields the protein CASSEAAVNQPQHF.